The rows below give T cell receptor beta chains drawn from one sample of a study of graft-versus-host responses after intestinal transplantation. The protocol was immunoSEQ multiplex PCR, while the TCRdb copy is restricted to in-frame clones and leaves out a portion. This table has over 15,000 clones, about two fifths appearing once. The sample in question was alloreactive CD8+ T cells from a mixed lymphocyte reaction culture, obtained before intestinal transplant. These receptors originate from a human patient who received an intestinal transplant. The CDR3 runs from the conserved cysteine through the conserved F or W. A D gene is named only where the DNA matches it firmly. Some rows have no size entry. The others give once, few or many, or a class for an expanded clone.

j_gene	v_gene	abundance	d_gene	CDR3aa	CDR3nt
TRBJ1-4	TRBV2	few	-	CASSTAATNEKLFF	TGTGCCAGCTCGACGGCAGCCACTAATGAAAAACTGTTTTTT
TRBJ1-1	TRBV5-6	-	-	CASSLVLRVDTEAFF	TGTGCCAGCAGCTTGGTATTGAGGGTGGACACTGAAGCTTTCTTT
TRBJ2-7	TRBV28	few	-	CASSLPSDLYYEQYF	TGTGCCAGCAGTTTGCCTTCCGATCTCTACTACGAGCAGTACTTC
TRBJ2-7	TRBV2	-	-	CASTPSDIGREQYF	TGTGCCAGCACCCCGTCGGACATCGGCCGGGAGCAGTACTTC
TRBJ1-2	TRBV23-1	-	-	CASRARGEGYTF	TGCGCCAGCAGGGCTAGAGGGGAAGGCTACACCTTC
TRBJ2-3	TRBV2	few	TRBD2	CASSEEGDLAGGDTQYF	TGTGCCAGCAGTGAAGAAGGTGACCTAGCGGGAGGGGATACGCAGTATTTT
TRBJ1-2	TRBV7-9	-	TRBD1	CASSTPGQSPCYGYTF	TGTGCCAGCAGCACCCCGGGACAGTCTCCTTGCTATGGCTACACCTTC
TRBJ2-7	TRBV5-1	few	-	CARSLVGGESSYEQYF	TGCGCCCGCAGCTTGGTAGGGGGGGAAAGCTCCTACGAGCAGTACTTC
TRBJ2-7	TRBV6-1	once	-	CASSFGRASYEQYF	TGTGCCAGCAGTTTTGGGCGGGCCTCCTACGAGCAGTACTTC
TRBJ1-5	TRBV6-5	-	-	CASSFHRDSGNQPQHF	TGTGCCAGCAGTTTCCACAGGGATTCGGGCAATCAGCCCCAGCATTTT
TRBJ1-2	TRBV6-4	-	-	CASSEVTGHGYTF	TGTGCCAGCAGTGAAGTAACCGGGCATGGCTACACCTTC
TRBJ1-1	TRBV29-1	-	-	CSVERIRVATEAFF	TGCAGCGTTGAAAGGATCAGGGTCGCCACTGAAGCTTTCTTT
TRBJ1-1	TRBV6-6	few	-	CASSSFGGTNTEAFF	TGTGCCAGCAGTAGCTTCGGGGGCACTAACACTGAAGCTTTCTTT
TRBJ2-7	TRBV7-2	-	-	CASSLHRPGASYEQYF	TGTGCCAGCAGCTTACATCGTCCGGGAGCGTCCTACGAGCAGTACTTC
TRBJ2-7	TRBV28	few	TRBD2	CASSLRTSGSNEQYF	TGTGCCAGCAGTCTCCGGACTAGCGGGAGCAACGAGCAGTACTTC
TRBJ2-7	TRBV7-9	-	-	CASGPGDIGEQYF	TGTGCCAGCGGCCCGGGGGACATCGGCGAGCAGTACTTC
TRBJ2-3	TRBV5-6	-	-	CASTWGATSTDTQYF	TGTGCCAGCACCTGGGGAGCCACTAGCACAGATACGCAGTATTTT
TRBJ2-5	TRBV5-4	few	TRBD2	CASSSTSGSVETQYF	TGTGCCAGCAGCTCGACTAGCGGGAGTGTAGAGACCCAGTACTTC
TRBJ1-1	TRBV14	-	-	CASSQDIAYGGTEAFF	TGTGCCAGCAGCCAAGATATCGCATATGGGGGCACTGAAGCTTTCTTT
TRBJ2-7	TRBV5-1	-	-	CASRGGVSHEQYF	TGCGCCAGCAGGGGGGGCGTTTCCCACGAGCAGTACTTC
TRBJ2-3	TRBV5-1	-	-	CASSSLWGTDTQYF	TGCGCCAGCAGCTCCCTGTGGGGCACAGATACGCAGTATTTT
TRBJ1-5	TRBV27	few	-	CASSGAGNQPQHF	TGTGCCAGCAGTGGGGCAGGGAACCAGCCCCAGCATTTT
TRBJ1-2	TRBV7-9	-	-	CASTRTGSGPSPHYGYTF	TGTGCCAGCACAAGAACGGGATCCGGCCCGTCTCCTCACTATGGCTACACCTTC
TRBJ1-1	TRBV6-9	few	-	CASSYGINTEAFF	TGTGCCAGCAGTTACGGTATCAACACTGAAGCTTTCTTT